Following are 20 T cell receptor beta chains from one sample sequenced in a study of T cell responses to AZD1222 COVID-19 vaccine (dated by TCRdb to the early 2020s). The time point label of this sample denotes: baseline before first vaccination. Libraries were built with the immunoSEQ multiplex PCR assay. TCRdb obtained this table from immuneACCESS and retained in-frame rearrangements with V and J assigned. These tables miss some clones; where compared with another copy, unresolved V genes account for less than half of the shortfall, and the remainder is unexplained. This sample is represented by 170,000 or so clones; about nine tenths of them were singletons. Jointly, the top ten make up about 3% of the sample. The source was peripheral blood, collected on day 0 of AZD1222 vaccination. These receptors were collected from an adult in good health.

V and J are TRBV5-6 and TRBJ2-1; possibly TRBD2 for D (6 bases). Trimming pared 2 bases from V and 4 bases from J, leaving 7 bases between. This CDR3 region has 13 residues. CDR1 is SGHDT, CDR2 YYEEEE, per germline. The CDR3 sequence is CASSFREYNEQFF. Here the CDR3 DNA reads TGTGCCAGCAGCTTCCGGGAGTACAATGAGCAGTTCTTC.

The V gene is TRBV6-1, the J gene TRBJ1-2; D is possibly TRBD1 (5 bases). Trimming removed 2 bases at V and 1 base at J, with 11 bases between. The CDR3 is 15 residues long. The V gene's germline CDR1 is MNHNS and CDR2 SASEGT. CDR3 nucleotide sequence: TGTGCCAGCAGTGAAAATCTGGGACTTAACTATGGCTACACCTTC. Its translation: CASSENLGLNYGYTF.

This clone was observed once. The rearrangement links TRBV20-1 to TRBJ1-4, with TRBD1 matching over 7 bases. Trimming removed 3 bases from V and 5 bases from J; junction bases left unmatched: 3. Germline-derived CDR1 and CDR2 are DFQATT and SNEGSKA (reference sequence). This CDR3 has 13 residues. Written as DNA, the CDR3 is TGCAGTGCTAGTACAGGGGAAAATGAAAAACTGTTTTTT. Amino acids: CSASTGENEKLFF.

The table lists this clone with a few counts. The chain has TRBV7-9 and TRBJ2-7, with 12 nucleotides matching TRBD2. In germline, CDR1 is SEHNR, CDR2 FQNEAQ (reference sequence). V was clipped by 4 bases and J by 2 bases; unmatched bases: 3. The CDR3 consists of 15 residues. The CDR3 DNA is TGTGCCAGCAGCTCCGGACTAGCGGGACCCTACGAGCAGTACTTC. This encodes CASSSGLAGPYEQYF.

This chain's CDR3 is CASSSTGGWYGYTF. In nucleotides, the CDR3 is TGTGCCAGCAGTTCGACAGGGGGTTGGTATGGCTACACCTTC. This sequence joins TRBV28 and TRBJ1-2, with TRBD1 matching 9 bases. The V and J ends lost 4 bases and 5 bases, in that order; junction bases with no gene match: 5. Germline loops: CDR1 MDHEN, CDR2 SYDVKM. The CDR3 loop spans 14 amino acids.

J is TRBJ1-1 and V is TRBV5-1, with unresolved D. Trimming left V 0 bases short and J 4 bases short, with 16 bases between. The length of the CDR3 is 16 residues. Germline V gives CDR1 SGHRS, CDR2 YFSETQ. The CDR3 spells CASSLGGPTYGTEAFF. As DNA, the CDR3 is TGCGCCAGCAGCTTGGGTGGGCCTACCTACGGCACTGAAGCTTTCTTT.

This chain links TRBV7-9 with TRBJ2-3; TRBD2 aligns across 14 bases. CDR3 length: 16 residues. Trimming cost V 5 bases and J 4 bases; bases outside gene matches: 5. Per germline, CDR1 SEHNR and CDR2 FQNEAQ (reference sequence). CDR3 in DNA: TGTGCCAGCAGCCTAGGACTAGCGGGAGGACCAGATACGCAGTATTTT. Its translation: CASSLGLAGGPDTQYF.

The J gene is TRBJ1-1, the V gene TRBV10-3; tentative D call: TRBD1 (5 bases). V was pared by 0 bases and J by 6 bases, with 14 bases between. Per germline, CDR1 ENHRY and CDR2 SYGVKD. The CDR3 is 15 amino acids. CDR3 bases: TGTGCCATCAGTGAGTCCCGGACATATAATTCTGAAGCTTTCTTT. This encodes CAISESRTYNSEAFF.

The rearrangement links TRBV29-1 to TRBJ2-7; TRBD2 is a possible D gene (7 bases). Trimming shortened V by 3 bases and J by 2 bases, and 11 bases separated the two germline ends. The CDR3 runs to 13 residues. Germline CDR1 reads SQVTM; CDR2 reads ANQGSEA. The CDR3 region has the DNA TGCAGCGTTGAGACAGGACTAGCCTACGAGCAGTACTTC. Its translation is CSVETGLAYEQYF.

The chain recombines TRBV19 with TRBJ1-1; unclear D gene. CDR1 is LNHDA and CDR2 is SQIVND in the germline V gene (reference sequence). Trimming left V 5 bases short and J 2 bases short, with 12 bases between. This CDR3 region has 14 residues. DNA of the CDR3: TGTGCCAGTAGTCAGATTACAATTAACACTGAAGCTTTCTTT. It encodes CASSQITINTEAFF.

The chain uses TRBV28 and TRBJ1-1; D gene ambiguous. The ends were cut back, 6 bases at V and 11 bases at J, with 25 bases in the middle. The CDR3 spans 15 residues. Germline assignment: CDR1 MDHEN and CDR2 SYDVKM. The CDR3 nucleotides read TGTGCCAGCAGCCGCGGGGTAGGAGAAAAAGGGTGGGCTTTCTTT. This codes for CASSRGVGEKGWAFF.

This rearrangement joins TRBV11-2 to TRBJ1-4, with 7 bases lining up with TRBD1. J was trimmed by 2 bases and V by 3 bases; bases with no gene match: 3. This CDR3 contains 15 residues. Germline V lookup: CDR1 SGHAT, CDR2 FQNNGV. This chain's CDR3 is CASSLTGRTNEKLFF. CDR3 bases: TGTGCCAGCAGCTTGACAGGGAGGACTAATGAAAAACTGTTTTTT.

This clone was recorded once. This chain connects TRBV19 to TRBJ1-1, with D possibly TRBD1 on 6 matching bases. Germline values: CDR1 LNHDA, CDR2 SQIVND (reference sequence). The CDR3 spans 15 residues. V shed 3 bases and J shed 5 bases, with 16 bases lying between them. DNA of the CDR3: TGTGCCAGTAGTATTTGGGCGACAGGAATAACTGAAGCTTTCTTT. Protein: CASSIWATGITEAFF.

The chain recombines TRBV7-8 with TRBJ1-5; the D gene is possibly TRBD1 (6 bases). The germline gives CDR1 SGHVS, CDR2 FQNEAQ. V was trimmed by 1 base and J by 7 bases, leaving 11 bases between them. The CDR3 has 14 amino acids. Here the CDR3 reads CASSLEQGGQPQHF. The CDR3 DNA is TGTGCCAGCAGCTTAGAACAGGGAGGACAGCCCCAGCATTTT.

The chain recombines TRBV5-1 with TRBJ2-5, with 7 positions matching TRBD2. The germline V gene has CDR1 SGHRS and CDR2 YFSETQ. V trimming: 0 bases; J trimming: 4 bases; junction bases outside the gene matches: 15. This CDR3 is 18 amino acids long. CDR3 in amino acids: CASSLGYLQRLAVETQYF. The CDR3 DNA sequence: TGCGCCAGCAGCTTGGGATATTTACAAAGGCTAGCGGTAGAGACCCAGTACTTC.

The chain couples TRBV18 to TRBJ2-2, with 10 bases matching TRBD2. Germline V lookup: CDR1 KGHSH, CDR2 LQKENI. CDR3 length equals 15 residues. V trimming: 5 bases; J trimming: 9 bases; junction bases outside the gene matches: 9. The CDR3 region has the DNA TGTGCCAGCTCAAAAGTAGCGGGAGGTGATCGGGAGCTGTTTTTT. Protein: CASSKVAGGDRELFF.

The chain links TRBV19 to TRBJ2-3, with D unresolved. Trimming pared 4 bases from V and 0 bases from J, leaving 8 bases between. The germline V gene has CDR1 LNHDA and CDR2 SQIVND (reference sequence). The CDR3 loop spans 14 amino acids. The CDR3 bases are TGTGCCAGTAGTAATCGGGTTAGCACAGATACGCAGTATTTT. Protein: CASSNRVSTDTQYF.

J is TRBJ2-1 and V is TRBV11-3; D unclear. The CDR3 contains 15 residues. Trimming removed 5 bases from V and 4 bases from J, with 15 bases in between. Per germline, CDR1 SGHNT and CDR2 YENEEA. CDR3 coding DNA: TGTGCCAGCAGCCGGGCCGGGTCCTCATACAATGAGCAGTTCTTC. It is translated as CASSRAGSSYNEQFF. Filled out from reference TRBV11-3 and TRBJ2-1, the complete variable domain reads EAGVVQSPRYKIIEKKQPVAFWCNPISGHNTLYWYLQNLGQGPELLIRYENEEAVDDSQLPKDRFSAERLKGVDSTLKIQPAELGDSAVYLCASSRAGSSYNEQFFGPGTRLTVL.

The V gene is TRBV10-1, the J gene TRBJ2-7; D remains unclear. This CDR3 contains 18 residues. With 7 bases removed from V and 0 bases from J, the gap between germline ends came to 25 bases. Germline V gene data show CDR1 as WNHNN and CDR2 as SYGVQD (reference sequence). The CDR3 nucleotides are TGCGCCAGCATGTTCCCCAGTCGTCACGCCGGAGCCTCCTACGAGCAGTACTTC. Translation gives CASMFPSRHAGASYEQYF.

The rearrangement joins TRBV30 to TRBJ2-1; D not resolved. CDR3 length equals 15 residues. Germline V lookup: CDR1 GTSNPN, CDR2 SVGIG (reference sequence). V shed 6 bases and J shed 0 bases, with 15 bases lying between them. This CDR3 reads CACDTTPSSYNEQFF. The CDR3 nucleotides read TGTGCCTGCGATACCACCCCTAGCTCCTACAATGAGCAGTTCTTC.